The 21 T cell receptor beta chains listed next were all sequenced from one sample in a study of lung T cells in sarcoidosis with Löfgren's syndrome. TCRdb called the reads again in MiXCR, with one record for every CDR3 protein. The table shows roughly 63,000 distinct CDR3 sequences, with around 20% occurring only once. Sequencing used CD4+ T cells from PBMCs. The receptor source for this set is a human donor with sarcoidosis (Löfgren's syndrome or another form), or a control subject (not recorded which).

This clonotype showed up many times. The chain combines TRBV7-2 with TRBJ2-1; TRBD2 matches at 8 bases. V trimming: 2 bases; J trimming: 4 bases; junction bases outside the gene matches: 7. The CDR3 is made up of 16 amino acids. From germline, CDR1 is SGHTA and CDR2 FQGNSA. The CDR3 DNA reads as TGTGCCAGCAGCTTATGGAGTAGCGGGGCTTACAATGAGCAGTTCTTC. Translating it yields CASSLWSSGAYNEQFF.

This chain joins TRBV12-5 and TRBJ2-1; weak D call: TRBD2 (6 bases). The CDR3 has 13 amino acids. Germline CDR1 is LGHNT and CDR2 is FRNRAP. Trimming left V 7 bases short and J 9 bases short, with 16 bases between. The chain's CDR3 is CASVPGGGTEQFF. CDR3 sequence (DNA): TGTGCTAGTGTCCCCGGTGGGGGGACTGAGCAGTTCTTC.

V and J are TRBV18 and TRBJ1-3; 7 positions match TRBD1. The ends lost 4 bases at V and 0 bases at J; junction bases unmatched: 9. The CDR3 extends over 17 amino acids. Per germline, CDR1 KGHSH and CDR2 LQKENI. DNA for the CDR3: TGTGCCAGCTCACGGACAGGCGGCAGTCCCTCTGGAAACACCATATATTTT. This gives the protein CASSRTGGSPSGNTIYF.

V and J are TRBV2 and TRBJ1-5, with D tentatively TRBD1 (6 bases). The germline V gene encodes CDR1 SNHLY and CDR2 FYNNEI. The V end lost 1 base, the J end lost 7 bases, and 11 bases lay between the germline ends. CDR3 length: 14 residues. The CDR3 bases are TGTGCCAGCAGTGAAGTGGGGGGGCAACAGCCCCAGCATTTT. Protein: CASSEVGGQQPQHF.

This chain uses TRBV2 with TRBJ2-1; D gene unclear. The CDR3 is made up of 15 amino acids. Germline V gene lookup returns CDR1 SNHLY and CDR2 FYNNEI. The V end lost 7 bases, the J end lost 7 bases, and 20 bases lay between the germline ends. CDR3 coding DNA: TGTGCCAGCAATCCCACCCTCCAAAGTCTTAATGAGCAGTTCTTC. It specifies CASNPTLQSLNEQFF.

This clonotype was observed at least ten times. The chain couples TRBV25-1 to TRBJ2-1; possibly TRBD2 for D (5 bases). Trimming took 4 bases from V and 4 from J, leaving 14 bases between them. The CDR3 spans 15 residues. Per germline, CDR1 MGHDK and CDR2 SYGVNS. The CDR3 DNA follows: TGTGCCAGCAGTGCCACCGGAGCGGTTTACAATGAGCAGTTCTTC. It yields the protein CASSATGAVYNEQFF. The full variable domain, its missing parts supplied by reference TRBV25-1 and TRBJ2-1, is EADIYQTPRYLVIGTGKKITLECSQTMGHDKMYWYQQDPGMELHLIHYSYGVNSTEKGDLSSESTVSRIRTEHFPLTLESARPSHTSQYLCASSATGAVYNEQFFGPGTRLTVL.

This clonotype was observed once. A much larger clonotype is one base distant, so this may be a read error. The chain couples TRBV6-1 to TRBJ2-3; 10 bases map to TRBD2. Germline CDR1 MNHNS, CDR2 SASEGT. This CDR3 is built from 15 residues. CDR3 amino acids: CVSTAVGLAANTQYF. CDR3 DNA sequence: TGTGTCAGCACCGCCGTCGGACTAGCGGCCAATACGCAGTATTTT.

This clonotype has ten or more counts. The CDR3 sequence is CASSPDTWNYGYTF. DNA for the CDR3: TGTGCCAGCAGCCCGGACACCTGGAACTATGGCTACACCTTC. The rearrangement joins TRBV5-4 to TRBJ1-2; the D gene is possibly TRBD1 (5 bases). Trimming stripped 4 bases from V and 2 bases from J, with 12 bases between. This CDR3 contains 14 residues. Germline V gene sequence: CDR1 SGHNT, CDR2 YYREEE (reference sequence).

The chain couples TRBV29-1 to TRBJ1-2; 7 bases agree with TRBD1. The germline V gene has CDR1 SQVTM and CDR2 ANQGSEA. The CDR3 is made up of 14 amino acids. V shed 6 bases and J 4 bases; nucleotides not matched to a gene: 11. CDR3 sequence: CSVLEGGAGYGYTF. CDR3 DNA: TGCAGCGTCCTAGAAGGGGGCGCTGGCTATGGCTACACCTTC.

This clonotype showed up just a few times. DNA for the CDR3: TGTGCCAGCAGCTCGACTAGCGGGGGGCTAAGGGATACGCAGTATTTT. Translating gives CASSSTSGGLRDTQYF. This chain connects TRBV7-9 to TRBJ2-3; 13 positions match TRBD2. CDR1 and CDR2 from the germline V gene are SEHNR and FQNEAQ (reference sequence). V was clipped by 4 bases and J by 6 bases; unmatched bases: 7. The CDR3 is 16 residues long.

This clonotype appeared a few times. This chain links TRBV11-2 with TRBJ2-7; the D call may be TRBD1 or TRBD2 (5 bases each). The CDR3 covers 15 residues. Deletions cut 0 bases from V and 6 bases from J, with 15 bases between. The V gene's germline CDR1 is SGHAT and CDR2 FQNNGV. For the CDR3, the DNA is TGTGCCAGCAGCTTAGATCACGGGACGGCCACCGAGCAGTACGTC. This encodes CASSLDHGTATEQYV.

As to this clonotype: Compared with germline, one end of the junction differs, possibly owing to a read error. The chain links TRBV30 to TRBJ2-3; 7 bases map to TRBD2. CDR1 is GTSNPN and CDR2 is SVGIG in the germline V gene (reference sequence). The CDR3 is made up of 14 amino acids. CDR3 amino acids: CAGRLAERTDTQYF. The DNA of the CDR3 is TGTGCCGGGAGGCTAGCGGAACGCACAGATACGCAGTATTTT. The full variable domain, completed using reference TRBV30 and TRBJ2-3, is SQTIHQWPATLVQPVGSPLSLECTVEGTSNPNLYWYRQAAGRGLQLLFYSVGIGQISSEVPQNLSASRPQDRQFILSSKKLLLSDSGFYLCAGRLAERTDTQYFGPGTRLTVL.

This clonotype was seen only a few times. V gene TRBV7-2 combines with J gene TRBJ2-7; 9 bases are a match to TRBD2. CDR3 size: 13 residues. Trimming took 4 bases from V and 5 from J; bases not matched to a gene: 3. Germline V gene lookup returns CDR1 SGHTA and CDR2 FQGNSA. The DNA of the CDR3 is TGTGCCAGCAGCTCCAGGACTAGCGACGAGCAGTACTTC. This sequence encodes CASSSRTSDEQYF.

This clonotype was detected a few times. The chain links TRBV5-1 to TRBJ2-1; 9 positions match TRBD1. CDR1 is SGHRS and CDR2 is YFSETQ in the germline V gene. Unmatched junction bases numbered 6, after V lost 7 bases and J lost 4 bases. The CDR3 has 14 amino acids. CDR3 amino acids: CASRPGQGYNEQFF. DNA of the CDR3: TGCGCCAGCCGGCCGGGACAGGGATACAATGAGCAGTTCTTC.

Note on this clonotype: A much larger clone sits a single nucleotide away, making a read error possible. The chain recombines TRBV25-1 with TRBJ1-1; the D gene is possibly TRBD1 (5 bases). The CDR3 is 16 amino acids. The germline V gene has CDR1 MGHDK and CDR2 SYGVNS. Trimming shortened V by 2 bases and J by 1 base, and 14 bases separated the two germline ends. The CDR3 region is CASSEVSAGSNTEAFF. DNA for the CDR3: TGTGCCAGCAGTGAAGTTTCGGCAGGGTCGAACACTGAAGCTTTCTTT.

Regarding this clonotype: This may stem from a read error, because a much larger clone lies one nucleotide away. The V and J genes are TRBV6-1 and TRBJ2-5, with 7 bases identical to TRBD1. The CDR3 is 18 amino acids. Germline CDR1 and CDR2: MNHNS and SASEGT. Here the CDR3 DNA reads TGTGCCAGCGGTGAATCGATGGTAGGGGACAGTGCGTTTGAGACCCAGTACTTC. Protein sequence: CASGESMVGDSAFETQYF.

In this sample, this clonotype turned up many times. The chain carries TRBV14 and TRBJ1-3; possible D gene TRBD1, 6 bases. The CDR3 covers 15 residues. In germline, CDR1 is SGHDN, CDR2 FVKESK. V was trimmed by 1 base and J by 0 bases, leaving 7 bases between them. The CDR3 protein is CASSQARGSGNTIYF. CDR3 DNA sequence: TGTGCCAGCAGCCAAGCCAGGGGCTCTGGAAACACCATATATTTT.

CDR3 DNA sequence: TGTGCCAGTAGTATAGATCTATTGGCAGGGAAAGGCCAAGAGACCCAGTACTTC. The encoded protein is CASSIDLLAGKGQETQYF. The genes are TRBV19 and TRBJ2-5, with D possibly matching TRBD1 (5 bases). The ends were cut back, 0 bases at V and 1 base at J, with 18 bases in the middle. Germline values: CDR1 LNHDA, CDR2 SQIVND (reference sequence). This CDR3 is 18 amino acids long. The full variable domain, rest sourced from reference TRBV19 and TRBJ2-5, is DGGITQSPKYLFRKEGQNVTLSCEQNLNHDAMYWYRQDPGQGLRLIYYSQIVNDFQKGDIAEGYSVSREKKESFPLTVTSAQKNPTAFYLCASSIDLLAGKGQETQYFGPGTRLLVL.

The chain recombines TRBV7-2 with TRBJ1-2, with 7 positions matching TRBD1. The CDR3 contains 14 residues. CDR1 is SGHTA, CDR2 FQGNSA, per germline. Unmatched junction bases numbered 8, after V lost 4 bases and J lost 6 bases. The CDR3 protein is CASSSRAGGHGYTF. The CDR3 DNA sequence: TGTGCCAGCAGCTCGAGGGCAGGGGGACATGGCTACACCTTC.

This clonotype has more than one count but fewer than ten. The chain couples TRBV5-1 to TRBJ2-2; D not resolved. The length of the CDR3 is 16 residues. V was cut by 2 bases and J by 0 bases, with 11 bases left in between. From germline, CDR1 is SGHRS and CDR2 YFSETQ. CDR3 DNA: TGCGCCAGCAGCTTAGGCATTAACGCGAACACCGGGGAGCTGTTTTTT. Protein product: CASSLGINANTGELFF.

The rearrangement uses TRBV19 and TRBJ2-1, with D maybe TRBD2 (6 bases). The CDR3 length is 14 residues. Germline CDR1 reads LNHDA; CDR2 reads SQIVND (reference sequence). Trimming pared 4 bases from V and 9 bases from J, leaving 16 bases between. The chain's CDR3 is CASSTGDSVAEQFF. CDR3 sequence (DNA): TGTGCCAGTAGTACGGGGGATAGCGTTGCTGAGCAGTTCTTC.